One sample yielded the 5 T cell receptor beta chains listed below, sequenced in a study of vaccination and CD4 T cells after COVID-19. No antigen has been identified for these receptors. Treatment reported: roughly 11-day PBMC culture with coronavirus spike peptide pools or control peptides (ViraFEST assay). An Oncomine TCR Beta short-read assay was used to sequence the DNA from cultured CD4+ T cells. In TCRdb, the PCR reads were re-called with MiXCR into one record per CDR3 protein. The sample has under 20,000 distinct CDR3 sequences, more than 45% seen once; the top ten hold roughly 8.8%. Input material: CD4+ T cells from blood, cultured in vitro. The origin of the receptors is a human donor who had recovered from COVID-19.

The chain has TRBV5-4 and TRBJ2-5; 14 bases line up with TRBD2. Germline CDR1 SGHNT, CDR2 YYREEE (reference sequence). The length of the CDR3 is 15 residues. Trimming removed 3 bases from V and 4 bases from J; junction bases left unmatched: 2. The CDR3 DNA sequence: TGTGCCAGCAGCTCCGGACTAGCGGGAGGAGAGACCCAGTACTTC. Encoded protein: CASSSGLAGGETQYF. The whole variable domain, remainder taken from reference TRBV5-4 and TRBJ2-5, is ETGVTQSPTHLIKTRGQQVTLRCSSQSGHNTVSWYQQALGQGPQFIFQYYREEENGRGNFPPRFSGLQFPNYSSELNVNALELDDSALYLCASSSGLAGGETQYFGPGTRLLVL.

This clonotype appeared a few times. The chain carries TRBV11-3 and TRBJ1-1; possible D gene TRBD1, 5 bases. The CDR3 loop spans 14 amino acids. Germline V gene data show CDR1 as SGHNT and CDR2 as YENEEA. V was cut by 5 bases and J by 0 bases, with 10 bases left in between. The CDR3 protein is CASSASQVNTEAFF. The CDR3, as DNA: TGTGCCAGCAGCGCGTCACAGGTGAACACTGAAGCTTTCTTT.

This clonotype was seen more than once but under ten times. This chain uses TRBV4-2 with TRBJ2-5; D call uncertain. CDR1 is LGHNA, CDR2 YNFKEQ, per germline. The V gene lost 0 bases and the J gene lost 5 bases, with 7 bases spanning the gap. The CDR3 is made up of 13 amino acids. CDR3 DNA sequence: TGTGCCAGCAGCCAAGATCTAGAGGAGACCCAGTACTTC. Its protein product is CASSQDLEETQYF.

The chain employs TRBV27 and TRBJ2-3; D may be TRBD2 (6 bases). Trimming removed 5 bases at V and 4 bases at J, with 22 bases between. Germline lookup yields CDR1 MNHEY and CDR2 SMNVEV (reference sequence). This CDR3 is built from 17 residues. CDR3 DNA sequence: TGTGCCAGCAGTCCACACCCCCGGGGCGGGGCCGCAGATACGCAGTATTTT. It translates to CASSPHPRGGAADTQYF.

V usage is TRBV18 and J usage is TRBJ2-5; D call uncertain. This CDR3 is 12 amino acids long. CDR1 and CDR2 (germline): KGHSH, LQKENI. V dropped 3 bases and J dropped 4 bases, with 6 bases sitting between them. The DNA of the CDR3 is TGTGCCAGCTCACCGGGCCCAGAGACCCAGTACTTC. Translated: CASSPGPETQYF.